These 12 T cell receptor beta chains share one sample of origin, sequenced in a study of blood T cell repertoires in COVID-19. Method: immunoSEQ multiplex PCR; TCRdb's copy keeps in-frame clones and lacks some. The sample records tens of thousands of clones, roughly four fifths being singletons. The sequencing sample was made of peripheral blood. The receptors were gathered from a human donor in a cohort sampled during active COVID-19.

The genes are TRBV5-1 and TRBJ2-3; TRBD2 is a possible D gene (5 bases). Trimming stripped 4 bases from V and 4 bases from J, with 19 bases between. The CDR3 is made up of 16 amino acids. The germline V gene has CDR1 SGHRS and CDR2 YFSETQ. CDR3 nucleotides: TGCGCCAGCAGCCCCCTCATCGGGAATCAGGCAGATACGCAGTATTTT. Translation gives CASSPLIGNQADTQYF.

The chain is built from TRBV3-1 (or the pseudogene TRBV3-2) and TRBJ2-7; D is perhaps TRBD1 (5 bases). This CDR3 contains 14 residues. V was trimmed by 4 bases and J by 2 bases, leaving 12 bases between them. CDR1 is LGHDT and CDR2 is YNNKEL in the germline V gene (reference sequence). The CDR3 DNA is TGTGCCAGCAGCCCCCACAGGCGCCCCTACGAGCAGTACTTC. Protein product: CASSPHRRPYEQYF.

CDR3 amino acids: CASSQVMGPQETQYF. The CDR3 nucleotides are TGTGCCAGCAGCCAAGTCATGGGCCCCCAAGAGACCCAGTACTTC. The chain couples TRBV14 to TRBJ2-5; D gene uncertain. This CDR3 has 15 amino acids. Trimming cost V 1 base and J 1 base, with 10 bases left between them. From germline, CDR1 is SGHDN and CDR2 FVKESK.

The chain couples TRBV27 to TRBJ2-2; 9 bases line up with TRBD1. The J segment lost 3 bases and the V segment lost 5 bases, leaving 7 bases of the junction unmatched. The germline V gene has CDR1 MNHEY and CDR2 SMNVEV (reference sequence). This CDR3 comprises 16 residues. CDR3: CASSEYRGRYTGELFF. The CDR3 DNA follows: TGTGCCAGCAGTGAATACAGGGGGCGGTACACCGGGGAGCTGTTTTTT.

This clone was observed once. This sequence joins TRBV2 and TRBJ2-3; 8 bases line up with TRBD2. There are 15 residues in the CDR3. Germline V lookup: CDR1 SNHLY, CDR2 FYNNEI. V lost 4 bases to trimming and J lost 0 bases; unmatched junction nucleotides: 3. CDR3 amino acids: CASSAGGASTDTQYF. The CDR3 DNA reads as TGTGCCAGCAGTGCCGGGGGGGCAAGCACAGATACGCAGTATTTT. The full variable domain, with the rest looked up from reference TRBV2 and TRBJ2-3, is EPEVTQTPSHQVTQMGQEVILRCVPISNHLYFYWYRQILGQKVEFLVSFYNNEISEKSEIFDDQFSVERPDGSNFTLKIRSTKLEDSAMYFCASSAGGASTDTQYFGPGTRLTVL.

V is TRBV9 and J is TRBJ2-1, with 7 bases lining up with TRBD2. This CDR3 is 16 amino acids long. Trimming took 0 bases from V and 12 from J; bases not matched to a gene: 15. Germline V lookup: CDR1 SGDLS, CDR2 YYNGEE. The DNA for the CDR3 is TGTGCCAGCAGCGTAGAAGGTGCGGGAGCTTTAAATACGCAGTTCTTC. Its translation is CASSVEGAGALNTQFF.

For this clone: Other DNA sequences in this sample translate to the same CDR3. V and J are TRBV5-1 and TRBJ2-7; 8 positions agree with TRBD1. V lost 2 bases, J lost 3 bases, and 4 bases stayed unmatched. This CDR3 contains 14 residues. CDR1 SGHRS and CDR2 YFSETQ come from the germline V gene. The CDR3 DNA follows: TGCGCCAGCAGCTTTGGACAGGGTGGCTACGAGCAGTACTTC. It yields the protein CASSFGQGGYEQYF.

The CDR3 here is CASSDLRGGQETQYF. In DNA, the CDR3 is TGTGCCAGCAGCGACCTACGGGGGGGGCAGGAGACCCAGTACTTC. This chain joins TRBV9 and TRBJ2-5, with 8 bases identical to TRBD2. The CDR3 runs 15 residues. Germline assignment: CDR1 SGDLS and CDR2 YYNGEE. V lost 3 bases and J lost 5; bases outside the gene matches: 9.

The chain combines TRBV5-1 with TRBJ1-4; D gene uncertain. The CDR3 has 14 amino acids. V lost 4 bases, J lost 8 bases, and 15 bases lay in between. Germline V lookup: CDR1 SGHRS, CDR2 YFSETQ. The CDR3: CASSEGNRGEKLFF. CDR3 sequence (DNA): TGCGCCAGCAGCGAGGGAAACCGGGGAGAAAAACTGTTTTTT.

The genes are TRBV19 and TRBJ1-2; D is unclear. CDR3 size: 15 residues. V shed 1 base and J shed 2 bases, with 11 bases lying between them. Germline V gene data show CDR1 as LNHDA and CDR2 as SQIVND (reference sequence). This chain's CDR3 is CASSIARSQNYGYTF. The CDR3 DNA reads TGTGCCAGTAGTATAGCAAGGAGCCAGAACTATGGCTACACCTTC.

This chain connects TRBV2 to TRBJ1-2, with unresolved D. CDR3 size: 15 residues. Germline V gene lookup returns CDR1 SNHLY and CDR2 FYNNEI. Between the trimmed V and J ends, which lost 6 bases and 6 bases, there was a span of 20 bases. CDR3 nucleotides: TGTGCCAGCAGGTACCACACTCAGGTGGAAAATGGCTACACCTTC. Translation gives CASRYHTQVENGYTF.

CDR3 nucleotides: TGTGCCAGCAGCTCCCCCACGGCAGGGCATGATGAGCAGTTCTTC. This gives the protein CASSSPTAGHDEQFF. J is TRBJ2-1 and V is TRBV13, with a possible D match to TRBD1 (5 bases). The CDR3 is 15 amino acids. V lost 4 bases and J lost 8, with 18 bases in between. Germline CDR1 and CDR2: PRHDT and FYEKMQ (reference sequence).